This T cell receptor beta chain came from a study of cytomegalovirus exposure and HLA in healthy donors. Amplification used 60 Vbeta primers and 13 Jbeta primers. Libraries were prepared by immunoSEQ multiplex PCR; TCRdb keeps only in-frame clonotypes and omits some of them. The sample lists 200,000 to 250,000 clones; about 77% were seen once. V lost 4 bases to trimming and J lost 2 bases; unmatched junction nucleotides: 10. The germline V gene encodes CDR1 MNHEY and CDR2 SMNVEV (reference sequence). There are 17 residues in the CDR3. Notes on the study in general: In a later analysis, approximately 15,000 TCR beta sequences were associated with HLA alleles at 0.05 false discovery rate.

This clone was counted a few times. Its cognate antigen is unknown. The sample comprised PBMCs. The receptor's source is a woman aged 25-40 years in good health and CMV-seronegative. J is TRBJ2-2 and V is TRBV27; 7 bases agree with TRBD1. The CDR3 reads CASSWRARGQNTGELFF. The CDR3 DNA follows: TGTGCCAGCAGTTGGCGCGCTAGGGGGCAAAACACCGGGGAGCTGTTTTTT.